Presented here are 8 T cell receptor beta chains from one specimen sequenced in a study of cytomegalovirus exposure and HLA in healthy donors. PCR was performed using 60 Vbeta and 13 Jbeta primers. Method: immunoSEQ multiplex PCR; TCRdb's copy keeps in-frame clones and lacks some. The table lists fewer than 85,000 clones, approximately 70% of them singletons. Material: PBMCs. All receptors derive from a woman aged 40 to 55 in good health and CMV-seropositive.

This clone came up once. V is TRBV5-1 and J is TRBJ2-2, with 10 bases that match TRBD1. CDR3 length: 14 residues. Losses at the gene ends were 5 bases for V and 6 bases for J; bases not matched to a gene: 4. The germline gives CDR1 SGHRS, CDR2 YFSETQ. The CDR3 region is CASSGTGEAGELFF. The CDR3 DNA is TGCGCCAGCAGTGGGACAGGGGAAGCCGGGGAGCTGTTTTTT.

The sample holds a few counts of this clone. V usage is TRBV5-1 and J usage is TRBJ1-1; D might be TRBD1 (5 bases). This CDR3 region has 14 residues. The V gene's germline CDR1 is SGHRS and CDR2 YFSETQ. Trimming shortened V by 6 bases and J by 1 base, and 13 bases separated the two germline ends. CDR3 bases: TGCGCCAGCAACCCAGGACACGAGAACACTGAAGCTTTCTTT. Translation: CASNPGHENTEAFF.

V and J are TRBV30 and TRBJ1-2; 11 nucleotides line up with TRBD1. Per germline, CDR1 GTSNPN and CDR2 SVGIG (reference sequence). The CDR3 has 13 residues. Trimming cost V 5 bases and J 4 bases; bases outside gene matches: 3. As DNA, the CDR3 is TGTGCCTGGGGACAGGGGGCGACCTATGGCTACACCTTC. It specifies CAWGQGATYGYTF. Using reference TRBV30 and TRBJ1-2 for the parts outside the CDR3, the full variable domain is SQTIHQWPATLVQPVGSPLSLECTVEGTSNPNLYWYRQAAGRGLQLLFYSVGIGQISSEVPQNLSASRPQDRQFILSSKKLLLSDSGFYLCAWGQGATYGYTFGSGTRLTVV.

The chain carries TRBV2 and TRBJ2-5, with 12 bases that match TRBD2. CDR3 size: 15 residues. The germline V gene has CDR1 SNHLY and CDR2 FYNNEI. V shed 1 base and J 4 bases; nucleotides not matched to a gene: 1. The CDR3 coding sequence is TGTGCCAGCAGTGAAGGACTAGCGGGAGTAGAGACCCAGTACTTC. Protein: CASSEGLAGVETQYF.

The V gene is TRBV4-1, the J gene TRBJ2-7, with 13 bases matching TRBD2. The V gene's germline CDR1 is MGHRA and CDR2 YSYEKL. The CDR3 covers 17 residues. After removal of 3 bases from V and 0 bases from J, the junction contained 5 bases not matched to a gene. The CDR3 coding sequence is TGCGCCAGCAGCCACCAGGGACTAGCGGGGTCCTCCTACGAGCAGTACTTC. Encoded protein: CASSHQGLAGSSYEQYF.

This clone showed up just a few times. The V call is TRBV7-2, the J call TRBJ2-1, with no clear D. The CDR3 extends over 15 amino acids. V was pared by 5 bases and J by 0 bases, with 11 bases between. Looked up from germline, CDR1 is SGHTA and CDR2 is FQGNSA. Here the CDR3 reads CASSPSYSSYNEQFF. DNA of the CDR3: TGTGCCAGCAGCCCGAGTTATAGCTCCTACAATGAGCAGTTCTTC. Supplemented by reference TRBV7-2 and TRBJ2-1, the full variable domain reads GAGVSQSPSNKVTEKGKDVELRCDPISGHTALYWYRQSLGQGLEFLIYFQGNSAPDKSGLPSDRFSAERTGGSVSTLTIQRTQQEDSAVYLCASSPSYSSYNEQFFGPGTRLTVL.

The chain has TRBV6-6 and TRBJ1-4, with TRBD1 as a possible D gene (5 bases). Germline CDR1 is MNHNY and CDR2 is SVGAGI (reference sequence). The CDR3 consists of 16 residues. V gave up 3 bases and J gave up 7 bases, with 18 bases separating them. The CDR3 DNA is TGTGCCAGCAGTTATCGGAAGGGCGCAAGGGGTGAAAAACTGTTTTTT. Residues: CASSYRKGARGEKLFF.

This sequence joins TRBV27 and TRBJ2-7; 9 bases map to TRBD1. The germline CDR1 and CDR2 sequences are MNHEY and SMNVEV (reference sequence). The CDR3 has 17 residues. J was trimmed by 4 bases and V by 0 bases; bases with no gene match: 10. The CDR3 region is CASSLSYMGQGSYEQYF. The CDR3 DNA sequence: TGTGCCAGCAGTTTATCGTATATGGGACAGGGAAGTTACGAGCAGTACTTC.